These 9 T cell receptor beta chains share one sample of origin, sequenced in a study of blood T cells in healthy people across ages. Together with a sample-barcoded 5' primer, a J-beta primer mix was included in a second PCR lasting about 6 to 11 cycles. One entry per CDR3 protein, called by TCRdb with MiXCR from the 5' RACE reads. In the table there are about 670,000 distinct CDR3 sequences, over 40% of which are singletons. Sample: blood. The receptors stem from a woman older than 75 in good health.

The V gene is TRBV15, the J gene TRBJ2-1, with 9 nucleotides matching TRBD2. Germline CDR1 LNHNV, CDR2 YYDKDF (reference sequence). CDR3 length equals 16 residues. Trimming at V came to 4 bases and at J to 8 bases, leaving 12 bases not matched to a gene. The CDR3 coding sequence is TGTGCCACCAGCACAAGGCCGGGACTAGCAGCCTATGAGCAGTTCTTC. Encoded protein: CATSTRPGLAAYEQFF.

The J gene is TRBJ1-1, the V gene TRBV12-3 or TRBV12-4; D possibly corresponds to TRBD1 (5 bases). Trimming took 6 bases from V and 6 from J, leaving 17 bases between them. The CDR3 length is 14 residues. In DNA, the CDR3 is TGTGCCAGCAGCCGTAGCCTATGGGGGGCTGAAGCTTTCTTT. This encodes CASSRSLWGAEAFF.

V is TRBV2 and J is TRBJ1-2; D gene unclear. The V end was cut by 7 bases, the J end by 4 bases, with 13 bases between. Germline CDR1 reads SNHLY; CDR2 reads FYNNEI. There are 13 residues in the CDR3. CDR3 in amino acids: CASKTDGLYGYTF. The CDR3 nucleotides read TGTGCCAGCAAGACCGACGGGCTCTATGGCTACACCTTC.

This clonotype came up once. It may be a read error: a sequence one base away is much more abundant. The rearrangement joins TRBV29-1 to TRBJ1-2; unclear D gene. CDR1 is SQVTM and CDR2 is ANQGSEA in the germline V gene. The CDR3 sequence is 14 residues long. V shed 6 bases and J shed 0 bases, with 14 bases lying between them. CDR3 bases: TGCAGCGTGGCGGATAACCAGACTAACTATGGCTACACCTTC. The encoded protein is CSVADNQTNYGYTF.

The CDR3 protein is CASLSTGKSDTQYF. The CDR3 coding sequence is TGTGCCAGCCTTAGCACGGGAAAATCGGATACGCAGTATTTT. V usage is TRBV3-1 and J usage is TRBJ2-3; D may be TRBD2 (5 bases). The CDR3 sequence is 14 residues long. V was trimmed by 8 bases and J by 6 bases, leaving 18 bases between them. CDR1 is LGHDT and CDR2 is YNNKEL in the germline V gene (reference sequence).

The chain uses TRBV7-2 and TRBJ2-2; TRBD2 matches 9 bases. Germline V gives CDR1 SGHTA, CDR2 FQGNSA. The V segment lost 2 bases and the J segment 6 bases; nucleotides outside the gene matches: 10. The CDR3 has 17 amino acids. The CDR3 reads CASSLNAAAGGAGELFF. The CDR3 region has the DNA TGTGCCAGCAGCTTAAATGCCGCAGCGGGGGGCGCCGGGGAGCTGTTTTTT.

V and J are TRBV3-1 and TRBJ2-3; D not certain. V lost 4 bases and J lost 11, with 10 bases in between. Per the germline V gene, CDR1 is LGHDT and CDR2 is YNNKEL (reference sequence). CDR3 length equals 11 residues. CDR3 sequence reads: CASSLDRLQYF. DNA for the CDR3: TGTGCCAGCAGCCTGGACCGCTTGCAGTATTTT.

This clonotype was recorded at least ten times. The J gene is TRBJ2-7, the V gene TRBV9; 7 bases agree with TRBD1. The CDR3 sequence is 14 residues long. V shed 0 bases, J shed 2 bases, and the junction held 2 bases outside the gene matches. Germline assignment: CDR1 SGDLS and CDR2 YYNGEE. This CDR3 reads CASSVDQGAYEQYF. The CDR3 nucleotides are TGTGCCAGCAGCGTAGACCAGGGGGCCTACGAGCAGTACTTC.

V is TRBV2 and J is TRBJ2-5, with TRBD2 as a possible D gene (6 bases). The germline CDR1 and CDR2 sequences are SNHLY and FYNNEI. V lost 6 bases to trimming and J lost 1 base, with 15 bases between them. The CDR3 is 15 amino acids. CDR3 DNA sequence: TGTGCCAGCAGGCGGGACGGTCAGGGCCAAGAGACCCAGTACTTC. This gives the protein CASRRDGQGQETQYF.